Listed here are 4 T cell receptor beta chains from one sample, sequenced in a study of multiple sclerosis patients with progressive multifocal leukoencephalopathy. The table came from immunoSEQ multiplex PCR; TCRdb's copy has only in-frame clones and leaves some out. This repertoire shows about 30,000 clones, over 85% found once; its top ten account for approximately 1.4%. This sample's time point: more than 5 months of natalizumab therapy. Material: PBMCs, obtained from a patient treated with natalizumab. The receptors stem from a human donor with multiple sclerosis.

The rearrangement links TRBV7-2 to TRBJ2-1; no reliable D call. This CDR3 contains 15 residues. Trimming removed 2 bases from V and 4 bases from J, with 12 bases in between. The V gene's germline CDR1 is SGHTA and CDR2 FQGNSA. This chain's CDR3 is CASSLSGERYNEQFF. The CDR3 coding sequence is TGTGCCAGCAGCTTATCTGGGGAAAGGTACAATGAGCAGTTCTTC.

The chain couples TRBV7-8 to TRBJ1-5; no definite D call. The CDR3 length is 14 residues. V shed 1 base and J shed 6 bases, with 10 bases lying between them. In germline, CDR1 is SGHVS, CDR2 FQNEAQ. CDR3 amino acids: CASSLGKMGQPQHF. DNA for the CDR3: TGTGCCAGCAGCTTAGGGAAAATGGGTCAGCCCCAGCATTTT. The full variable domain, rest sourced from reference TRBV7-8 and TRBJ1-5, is GAGVSQSPRYKVAKRGQDVALRCDPISGHVSLFWYQQALGQGPEFLTYFQNEAQLDKSGLPSDRFFAERPEGSVSTLKIQRTQQEDSAVYLCASSLGKMGQPQHFGDGTRLSIL.

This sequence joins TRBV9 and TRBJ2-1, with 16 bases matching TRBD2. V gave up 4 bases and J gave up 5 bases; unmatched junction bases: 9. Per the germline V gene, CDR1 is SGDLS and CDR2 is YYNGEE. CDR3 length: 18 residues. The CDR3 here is CASSPPGLAGGPNNEQFF. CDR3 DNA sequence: TGTGCCAGCAGCCCCCCGGGACTAGCGGGAGGGCCGAACAATGAGCAGTTCTTC.

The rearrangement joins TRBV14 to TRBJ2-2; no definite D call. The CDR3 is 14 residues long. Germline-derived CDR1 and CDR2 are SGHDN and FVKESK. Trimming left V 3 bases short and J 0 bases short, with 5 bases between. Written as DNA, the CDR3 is TGTGCCAGCAGCCAGGCGGCGAACACCGGGGAGCTGTTTTTT. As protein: CASSQAANTGELFF.